Each of the 11 T cell receptor beta chains below was sequenced from the same sample in a study of T cell changes during pregnancy in multiple sclerosis. Sequenced by immunoSEQ multiplex PCR; TCRdb stores in-frame clones only, minus some. The sample has 69,000 or so clones; around 90% are singletons. Sequences were derived from peripheral blood, sampled in the third trimester of pregnancy. The receptor source for this set is a female donor with multiple sclerosis, enrolled in a pregnancy study.

V usage is TRBV2 and J usage is TRBJ2-7; the match to TRBD1 covers 11 bases. Germline assignment: CDR1 SNHLY and CDR2 FYNNEI. Trimming removed 4 bases from V and 4 bases from J; junction bases left unmatched: 6. This CDR3 spans 15 amino acids. The CDR3 bases are TGTGCCAGCAGTGCTCTCCGGGACAGGGGGTACGAGCAGTACTTC. This codes for CASSALRDRGYEQYF.

The V gene is TRBV5-4, the J gene TRBJ1-1; 7 positions agree with TRBD1. Germline-derived CDR1 and CDR2 are SGHNT and YYREEE (reference sequence). V lost 5 bases to trimming and J lost 4 bases; unmatched junction nucleotides: 5. The CDR3 runs to 13 residues. This CDR3 reads CASREQGPTEAFF. The CDR3 DNA sequence: TGTGCCAGCAGGGAACAGGGGCCCACTGAAGCTTTCTTT.

V is TRBV5-1 and J is TRBJ2-3; D perhaps matches TRBD1 (5 bases). The germline V and J ends were trimmed by 3 bases and 2 bases, with 10 bases remaining between them. Germline CDR1 and CDR2: SGHRS and YFSETQ. The CDR3 is made up of 14 amino acids. CDR3 protein: CASSSTVSTDTQYF. CDR3 nucleotide sequence: TGCGCCAGCAGCTCGACAGTTTCCACAGATACGCAGTATTTT. Looking up the rest from reference TRBV5-1 and TRBJ2-3 gives the full variable domain: KAGVTQTPRYLIKTRGQQVTLSCSPISGHRSVSWYQQTPGQGLQFLFEYFSETQRNKGNFPGRFSGRQFSNSRSEMNVSTLELGDSALYLCASSSTVSTDTQYFGPGTRLTVL.

This rearrangement joins TRBV10-3 to TRBJ2-3; 8 positions agree with TRBD2. The CDR3 loop spans 14 amino acids. Germline values: CDR1 ENHRY, CDR2 SYGVKD. After removal of 11 bases from V and 2 bases from J, the junction contained 9 bases not matched to a gene. The CDR3 DNA sequence: TGTGCCGCGGGGACTAGTCGACCCACAGATACGCAGTATTTT. This encodes CAAGTSRPTDTQYF.

The gene calls are TRBV11-2 and TRBJ1-1, with D uncertain. The CDR3 length is 15 residues. V was clipped by 5 bases and J by 1 base, with 14 bases between them. Germline V gene sequence: CDR1 SGHAT, CDR2 FQNNGV. Here the CDR3 DNA reads TGTGCCAGCAGCCCCCCCGGGGAGGGGAACACTGAAGCTTTCTTT. This sequence encodes CASSPPGEGNTEAFF.

A single count supports this clone. V usage is TRBV7-3 and J usage is TRBJ2-1, with 14 bases aligning to TRBD2. The trim removed 5 bases at V and 7 bases at J, leaving 7 bases unmatched. Germline V gene sequence: CDR1 SGHTA, CDR2 FQGTGA. The length of the CDR3 is 16 residues. CDR3 in amino acids: CASSPRTSGGTNEQFF. In DNA, the CDR3 is TGTGCCAGCAGCCCGCGGACTAGCGGGGGGACTAATGAGCAGTTCTTC.

The chain couples TRBV18 to TRBJ2-1, with D perhaps TRBD1 (5 bases). Germline CDR1 KGHSH, CDR2 LQKENI. The CDR3 has 14 residues. V lost 2 bases and J lost 4, with 9 bases in between. The CDR3 here is CASSPTRQYNEQFF. The CDR3 DNA is TGTGCCAGCTCACCAACTCGACAGTACAATGAGCAGTTCTTC.

The chain links TRBV4-3 to TRBJ2-7; no reliable D call. Germline V lookup: CDR1 LGHNA, CDR2 YSLEER. This CDR3 spans 13 amino acids. V was trimmed by 1 base and J by 7 bases, leaving 11 bases between them. CDR3 protein: CASSQAHLQEQYF. In DNA, the CDR3 is TGCGCCAGCAGCCAAGCGCACCTTCAGGAGCAGTACTTC.

The chain carries TRBV10-3 and TRBJ1-2; maybe TRBD1 (5 bases). The CDR3 runs 13 residues. Germline loops: CDR1 ENHRY, CDR2 SYGVKD. V shed 2 bases and J shed 6 bases, with 10 bases lying between them. The CDR3: CAISEKTENGYTF. The CDR3 nucleotides read TGTGCCATCAGTGAGAAGACAGAGAATGGCTACACCTTC.

The chain uses TRBV6-1 and TRBJ2-3; TRBD2 agrees at 14 bases. The CDR3 runs to 15 residues. Germline trimming cut 6 bases from V and 4 bases from J; bases unmatched to any gene: 3. Germline values: CDR1 MNHNS, CDR2 SASEGT. The CDR3 DNA is TGTGCCAGCAGCTCGACTAGCGGGGGGGCAGATACGCAGTATTTT. It is translated as CASSSTSGGADTQYF.

This chain joins TRBV19 and TRBJ1-1; 8 bases map to TRBD1. Germline V CDR1 and CDR2: LNHDA, SQIVND (reference sequence). The junction had 5 bases not matched to a gene; V was cut back by 4 bases and J by 7 bases. The CDR3 totals 13 residues. CDR3 bases: TGTGCCAGTAGTACCAGGGGGCCAAGTGAAGCTTTCTTT. Translation: CASSTRGPSEAFF. Looking up the rest from reference TRBV19 and TRBJ1-1 gives the full variable domain: DGGITQSPKYLFRKEGQNVTLSCEQNLNHDAMYWYRQDPGQGLRLIYYSQIVNDFQKGDIAEGYSVSREKKESFPLTVTSAQKNPTAFYLCASSTRGPSEAFFGQGTRLTVV.